This T cell receptor beta chain was obtained from a study of metastatic and nonmetastatic thyroid tumors. Thyroid surgery took place with no prior treatment in any patient. The germline V gene has CDR1 SNHLY and CDR2 FYNNEI. CDR3 length: 15 amino acids. TCRdb re-analyzed the PCR reads using MiXCR. The table includes 22,000 or so clones, roughly a fifth detected once. As regards this clone: The junction departs from germline at one end; a sequencing error may be responsible.

The chain is built from TRBV2 and TRBJ2-5, with D tentatively TRBD1 (5 bases). This TCR came from a female donor with papillary thyroid cancer or a benign thyroid nodule (not recorded which). Some clones in this sample may be carry-over from other donors' samples. The sequencing sample was made of blood. CDR3 region: CASSEASRAGETQCF. The CDR3 DNA is TGTGCCAGCAGTGAAGCTTCCAGGGCAGGCGAGACCCAGTGCTTC.